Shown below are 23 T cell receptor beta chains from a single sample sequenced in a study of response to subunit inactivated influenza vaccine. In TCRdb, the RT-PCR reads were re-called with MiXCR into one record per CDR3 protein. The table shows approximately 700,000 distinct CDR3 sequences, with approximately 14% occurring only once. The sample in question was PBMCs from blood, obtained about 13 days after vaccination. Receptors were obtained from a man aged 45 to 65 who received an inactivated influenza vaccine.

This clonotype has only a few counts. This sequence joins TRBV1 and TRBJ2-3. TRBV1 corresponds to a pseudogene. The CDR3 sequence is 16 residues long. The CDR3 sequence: CTSSHTLLGGTDTQYF. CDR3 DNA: TGCACCAGCAGCCACACTTTGCTCGGGGGCACAGATACGCAGTATTTT.

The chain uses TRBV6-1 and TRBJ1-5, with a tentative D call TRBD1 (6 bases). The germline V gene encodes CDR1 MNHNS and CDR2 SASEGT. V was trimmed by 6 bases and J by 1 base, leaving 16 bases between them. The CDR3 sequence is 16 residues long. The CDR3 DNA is TGTGCCAGCAGATTGGACAGCCTTATGAGCAATCAGCCCCAGCATTTT. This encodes CASRLDSLMSNQPQHF.

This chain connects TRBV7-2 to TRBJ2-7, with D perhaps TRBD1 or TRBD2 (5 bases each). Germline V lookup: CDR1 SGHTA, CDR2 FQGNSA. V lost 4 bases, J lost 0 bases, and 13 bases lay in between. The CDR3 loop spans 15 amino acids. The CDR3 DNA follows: TGTGCCAGCAGCTCATCCCGGGGCGGCTCCTACGAGCAGTACTTC. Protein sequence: CASSSSRGGSYEQYF.

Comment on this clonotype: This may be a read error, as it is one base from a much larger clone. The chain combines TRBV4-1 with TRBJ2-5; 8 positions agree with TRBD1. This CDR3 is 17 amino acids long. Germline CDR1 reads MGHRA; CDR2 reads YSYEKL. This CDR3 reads CTSSPRTGTERQETQYF. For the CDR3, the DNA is TGCACCAGCAGCCCGCGGACAGGGACGGAAAGACAAGAGACCCAGTACTTC.

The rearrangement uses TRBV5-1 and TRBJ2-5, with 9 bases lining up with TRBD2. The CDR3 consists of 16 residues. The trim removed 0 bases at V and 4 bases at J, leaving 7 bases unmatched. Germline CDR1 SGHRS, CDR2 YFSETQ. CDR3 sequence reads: CASSLGPGLAGETQYF. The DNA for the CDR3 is TGCGCCAGCAGCTTGGGTCCGGGACTAGCCGGAGAGACCCAGTACTTC.

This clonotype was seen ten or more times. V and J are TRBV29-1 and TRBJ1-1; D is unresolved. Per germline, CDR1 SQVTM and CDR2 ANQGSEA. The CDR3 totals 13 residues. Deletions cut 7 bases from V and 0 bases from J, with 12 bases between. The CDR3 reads CSARRVMNTEAFF. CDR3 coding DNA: TGCAGCGCCCGAAGGGTAATGAACACTGAAGCTTTCTTT.

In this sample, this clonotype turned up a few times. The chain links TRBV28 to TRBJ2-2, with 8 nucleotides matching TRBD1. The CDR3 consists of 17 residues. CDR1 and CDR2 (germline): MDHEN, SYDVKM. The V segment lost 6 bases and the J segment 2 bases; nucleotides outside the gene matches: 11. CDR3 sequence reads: CASSSDRGHQNTGELFF. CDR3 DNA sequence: TGTGCCAGCAGCTCTGACAGGGGCCATCAAAACACCGGGGAGCTGTTTTTT.

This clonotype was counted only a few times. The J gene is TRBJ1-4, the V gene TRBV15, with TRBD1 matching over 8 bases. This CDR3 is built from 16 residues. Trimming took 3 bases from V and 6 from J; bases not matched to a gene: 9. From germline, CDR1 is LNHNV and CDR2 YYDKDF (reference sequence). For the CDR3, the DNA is TGTGCCACCAGCAGCCCTTACAGGGGGAGAGATGAAAAACTGTTTTTT. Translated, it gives CATSSPYRGRDEKLFF.

DNA of the CDR3: TGTGCCATCAGTGGAAATCCACCAGGAAGTGCAGATACGCAGTATTTT. Protein product: CAISGNPPGSADTQYF. The chain has TRBV10-3 and TRBJ2-3; D call uncertain. The ends were cut back, 4 bases at V and 4 bases at J, with 18 bases in the middle. This CDR3 region has 16 residues. Germline values: CDR1 ENHRY, CDR2 SYGVKD.

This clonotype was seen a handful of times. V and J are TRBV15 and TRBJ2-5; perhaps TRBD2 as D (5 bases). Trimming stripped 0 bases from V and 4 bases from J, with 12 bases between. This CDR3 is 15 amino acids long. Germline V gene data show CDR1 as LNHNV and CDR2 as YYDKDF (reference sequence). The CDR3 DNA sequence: TGTGCCACCAGCAGAGAGCGGGTAAAGGGAGAGACCCAGTACTTC. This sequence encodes CATSRERVKGETQYF.

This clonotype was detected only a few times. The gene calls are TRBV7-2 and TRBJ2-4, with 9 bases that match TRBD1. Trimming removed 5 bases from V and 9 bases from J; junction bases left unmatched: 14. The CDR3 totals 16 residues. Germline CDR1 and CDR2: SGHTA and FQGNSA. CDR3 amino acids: CASSLGTGWRKGIQYF. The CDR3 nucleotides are TGTGCCAGCAGCCTTGGGACAGGGTGGAGAAAAGGCATTCAGTACTTC.

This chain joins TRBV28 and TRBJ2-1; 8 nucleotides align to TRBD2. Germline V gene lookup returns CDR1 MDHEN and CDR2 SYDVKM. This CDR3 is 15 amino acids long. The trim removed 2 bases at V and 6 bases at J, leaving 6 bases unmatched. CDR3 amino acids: CASSLREGRANEQFF. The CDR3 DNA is TGTGCCAGCAGTTTACGGGAGGGGAGGGCCAATGAGCAGTTCTTC.

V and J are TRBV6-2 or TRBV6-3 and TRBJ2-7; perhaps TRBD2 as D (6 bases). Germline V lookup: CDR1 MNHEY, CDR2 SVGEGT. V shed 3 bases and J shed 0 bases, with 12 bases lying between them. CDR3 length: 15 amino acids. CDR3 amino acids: CASSYRRGGSYEQYF. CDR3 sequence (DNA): TGTGCCAGCAGTTATAGGAGGGGAGGCTCCTACGAGCAGTACTTC.

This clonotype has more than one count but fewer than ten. The CDR3 nucleotides are TGTGCCACCAGTGACCCAATCAGGACAGGGGTCCACGAGCAGTACTTC. It yields the protein CATSDPIRTGVHEQYF. This chain links TRBV24-1 with TRBJ2-7, with 9 bases matching TRBD1. The CDR3 loop spans 16 amino acids. Germline CDR1 is KGHDR and CDR2 is SFDVKD. With V trimmed by 4 bases and J by 5 bases, 11 bases remained unmatched.

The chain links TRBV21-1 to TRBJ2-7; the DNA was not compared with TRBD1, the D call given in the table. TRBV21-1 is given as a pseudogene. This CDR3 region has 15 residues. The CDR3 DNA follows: TGTGCCAGCAGCAGCCCTGGAGCGCTTTCCTACGAGCAGTACTTC. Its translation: CASSSPGALSYEQYF.

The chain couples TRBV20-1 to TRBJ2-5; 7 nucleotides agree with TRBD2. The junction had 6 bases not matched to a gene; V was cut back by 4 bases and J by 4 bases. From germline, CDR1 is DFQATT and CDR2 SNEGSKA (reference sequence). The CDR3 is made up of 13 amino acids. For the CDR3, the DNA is TGCAGTGCTAAGACGGGAGGACCAGAGACCCAGTACTTC. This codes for CSAKTGGPETQYF.

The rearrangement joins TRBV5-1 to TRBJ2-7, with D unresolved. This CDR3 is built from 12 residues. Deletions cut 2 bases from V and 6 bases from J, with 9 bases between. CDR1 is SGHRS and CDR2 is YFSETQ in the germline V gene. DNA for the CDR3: TGCGCCAGCAGCTTTATTTCGGGCGAGCAGTACTTC. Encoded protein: CASSFISGEQYF.

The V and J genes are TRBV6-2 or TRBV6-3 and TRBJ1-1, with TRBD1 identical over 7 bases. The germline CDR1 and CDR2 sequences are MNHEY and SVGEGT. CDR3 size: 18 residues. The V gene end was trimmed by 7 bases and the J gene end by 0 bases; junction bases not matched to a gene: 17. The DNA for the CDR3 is TGTGCCAGCACTCCGCCAGAACAGGGGCCCGATATGAACACTGAAGCTTTCTTT. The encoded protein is CASTPPEQGPDMNTEAFF.

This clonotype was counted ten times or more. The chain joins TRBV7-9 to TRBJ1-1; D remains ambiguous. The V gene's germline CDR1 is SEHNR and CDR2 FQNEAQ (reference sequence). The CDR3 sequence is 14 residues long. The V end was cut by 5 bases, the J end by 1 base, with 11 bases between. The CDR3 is CASSKRTENTEAFF. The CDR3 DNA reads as TGTGCCAGCAGCAAGCGGACGGAGAACACTGAAGCTTTCTTT.

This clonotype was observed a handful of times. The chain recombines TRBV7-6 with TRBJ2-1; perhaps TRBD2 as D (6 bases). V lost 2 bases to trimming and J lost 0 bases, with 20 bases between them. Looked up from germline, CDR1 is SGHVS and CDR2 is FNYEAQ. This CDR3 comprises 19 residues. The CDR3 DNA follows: TGTGCCAGCAGCTTACTTGGGGCTAGCGTGTACAGCTCCTACAATGAGCAGTTCTTC. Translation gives CASSLLGASVYSSYNEQFF.

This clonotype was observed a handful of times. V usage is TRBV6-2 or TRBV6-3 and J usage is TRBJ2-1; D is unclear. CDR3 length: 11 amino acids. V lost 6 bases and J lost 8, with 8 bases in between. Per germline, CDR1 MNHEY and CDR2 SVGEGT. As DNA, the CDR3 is TGTGCCAGCAGCAAACCCGATGAGCAGTTCTTC. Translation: CASSKPDEQFF.

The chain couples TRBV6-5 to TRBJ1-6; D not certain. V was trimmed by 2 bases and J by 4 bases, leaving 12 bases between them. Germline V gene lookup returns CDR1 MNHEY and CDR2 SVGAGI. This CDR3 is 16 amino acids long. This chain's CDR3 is CASSYRPERYNSPLHF. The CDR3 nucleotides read TGTGCCAGCAGTTACAGGCCAGAGAGATATAATTCACCCCTCCACTTT.

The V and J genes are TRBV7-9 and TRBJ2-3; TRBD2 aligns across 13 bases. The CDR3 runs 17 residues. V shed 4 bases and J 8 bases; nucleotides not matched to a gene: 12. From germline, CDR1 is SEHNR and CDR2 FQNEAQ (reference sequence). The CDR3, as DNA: TGTGCCAGCAGCTCCAGACTAGCGGGGGGCTTCAAGGCTACGCAGTATTTT. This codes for CASSSRLAGGFKATQYF.